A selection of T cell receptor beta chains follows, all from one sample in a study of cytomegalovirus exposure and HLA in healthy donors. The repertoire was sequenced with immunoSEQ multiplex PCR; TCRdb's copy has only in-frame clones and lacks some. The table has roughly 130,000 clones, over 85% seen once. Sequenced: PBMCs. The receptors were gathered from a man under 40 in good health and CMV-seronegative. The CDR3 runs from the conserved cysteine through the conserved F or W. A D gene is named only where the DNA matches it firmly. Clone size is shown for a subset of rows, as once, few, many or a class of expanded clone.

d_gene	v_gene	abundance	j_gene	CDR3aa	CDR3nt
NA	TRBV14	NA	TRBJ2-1	CASSQVSGAEQFF	TGTGCCAGCAGCCAAGTGTCAGGGGCTGAGCAGTTCTTC
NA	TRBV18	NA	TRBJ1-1	CASSPAVSTEAFF	TGTGCCAGCTCACCGGCAGTAAGTACTGAAGCTTTCTTT
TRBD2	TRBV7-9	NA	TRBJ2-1	CASSSLAGGPFNEQFF	TGTGCCAGCAGCTCCCTGGCGGGGGGCCCCTTCAATGAGCAGTTCTTC
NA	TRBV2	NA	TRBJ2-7	CASTPDSYEQYF	TGTGCCAGCACCCCAGATTCCTACGAGCAGTACTTC
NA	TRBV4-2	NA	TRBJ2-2	CASSRQGTGELFF	TGTGCCAGCAGCCGGCAGGGTACCGGGGAGCTGTTTTTT
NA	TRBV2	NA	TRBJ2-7	CASNPRGREQYF	TGTGCCAGCAACCCGAGAGGGCGCGAGCAGTACTTC
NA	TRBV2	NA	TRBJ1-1	CASISAAPGTEAFF	TGTGCCAGCATCTCGGCAGCTCCGGGCACTGAAGCTTTCTTT
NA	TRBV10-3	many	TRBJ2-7	CAIRDISYEQYF	TGTGCCATCAGGGACATCTCCTACGAGCAGTACTTC
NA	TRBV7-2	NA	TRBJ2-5	CASSATFQGRETQYF	TGTGCCAGCAGCGCTACCTTCCAGGGTCGGGAGACCCAGTACTTC
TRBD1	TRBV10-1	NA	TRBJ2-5	CASRDRGFKWETQYF	TGCGCCAGCAGGGACAGGGGTTTCAAGTGGGAGACCCAGTACTTC
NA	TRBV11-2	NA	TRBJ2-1	CASSLEEGEQFF	TGTGCCAGCAGCTTGGAGGAGGGTGAGCAGTTCTTC
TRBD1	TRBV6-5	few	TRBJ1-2	CASSYSTGGYGYTF	TGTGCCAGCAGTTACTCGACAGGGGGCTATGGCTACACCTTC
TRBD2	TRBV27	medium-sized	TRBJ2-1	CASATLGTSGGVYNEQFF	TGTGCCAGCGCCACCCTCGGGACTAGCGGGGGAGTCTACAATGAGCAGTTCTTC
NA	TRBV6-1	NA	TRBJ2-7	CASSAPDRSPPYEQYF	TGTGCCAGCAGTGCCCCTGACAGAAGCCCCCCCTACGAGCAGTACTTC
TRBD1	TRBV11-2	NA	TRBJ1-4	CASSHTRTGRETNEKLFF	TGTGCCAGCAGCCACACCAGGACAGGGAGAGAAACTAATGAAAAACTGTTTTTT
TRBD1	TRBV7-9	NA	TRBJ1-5	CASSSTQGGNQPQHF	TGTGCCAGCAGCTCGACACAGGGGGGTAATCAGCCCCAGCATTTT
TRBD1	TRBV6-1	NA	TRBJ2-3	CASSERDRLRTDTQYF	TGTGCCAGCAGTGAAAGGGACAGGCTACGCACAGATACGCAGTATTTT
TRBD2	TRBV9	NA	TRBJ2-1	CASSTRSSGGTSGYNEQFF	TGTGCCAGCAGCACACGCTCTAGCGGGGGGACCTCCGGGTACAATGAGCAGTTCTTC
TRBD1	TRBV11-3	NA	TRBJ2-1	CASSLGGGTGYNEQFF	TGTGCCAGCAGCTTAGGAGGGGGGACAGGGTACAATGAGCAGTTCTTC
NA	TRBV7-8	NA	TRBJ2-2	CASSLWRGGAGELFF	TGTGCCAGCAGCTTATGGCGGGGTGGAGCCGGGGAGCTGTTTTTT
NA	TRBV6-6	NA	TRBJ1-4	CASSYGEGPNEKLFF	TGTGCCAGCAGTTACGGGGAGGGGCCTAATGAAAAACTGTTTTTT
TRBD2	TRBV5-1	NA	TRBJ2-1	CASSFLAGGRPNEQFF	TGCGCCAGCAGCTTCCTAGCGGGGGGCAGGCCGAATGAGCAGTTCTTC